The rows below give T cell receptor beta chains drawn from one sample of a study of control samples from healthy donors and cancer patients. Data came from immunoSEQ multiplex PCR; TCRdb stores just in-frame clones and leaves some out. The repertoire holds 150,000 or so clones, 80% to 95% seen once, with almost 6% in the top ten. Sequencing was carried out using blood. These receptors were collected from a man younger than 30 in good health. Both conserved end residues are part of each CDR3. Each record gives: V gene, D gene, J gene, CDR3 DNA, CDR3 protein. A D gene is named only where the DNA matches it firmly.

V gene: TRBV5-5
D gene: TRBD1
J gene: TRBJ1-5
CDR3 DNA: TGTGCCAGCAGCACAGGGGGAAGCAATCAGCCCCAGCATTTT
CDR3 protein: CASSTGGSNQPQHF

V gene: TRBV5-6
D gene: NA
J gene: TRBJ1-1
CDR3 DNA: TGTGCCAGCAGCTTGGAGGGAAGCACTGAAGCTTTCTTT
CDR3 protein: CASSLEGSTEAFF

V gene: TRBV20-1
D gene: TRBD2
J gene: TRBJ2-1
CDR3 DNA: TGCAGTGCTAGTAGCGGGGGGTCTGGGGAGCAGTTCTTC
CDR3 protein: CSASSGGSGEQFF

V gene: TRBV7-2
D gene: NA
J gene: TRBJ2-6
CDR3 DNA: TGTGCCAGCAGCGCAGACTCTGGGGCCAACGTCCTGACTTTC
CDR3 protein: CASSADSGANVLTF

V gene: TRBV28
D gene: NA
J gene: TRBJ2-7
CDR3 DNA: TGTGCCAGCAGTTTCGGACTAACCTACGAGCAGTACTTC
CDR3 protein: CASSFGLTYEQYF

V gene: TRBV28
D gene: NA
J gene: TRBJ2-7
CDR3 DNA: TGTGCCAGCAGTTTAGGGTGGGGACACGAGCAGTACTTC
CDR3 protein: CASSLGWGHEQYF

V gene: TRBV7-8
D gene: TRBD1
J gene: TRBJ2-7
CDR3 DNA: TGTGCCAGCAGCTTGACGGGACAGGGAATGGGCGAGCAGTACTTC
CDR3 protein: CASSLTGQGMGEQYF

V gene: TRBV4-3
D gene: NA
J gene: TRBJ1-4
CDR3 DNA: TGCGCCAGCAGCCAAGATCTACAGACGAATGAAAAACTGTTTTTT
CDR3 protein: CASSQDLQTNEKLFF

V gene: TRBV30
D gene: TRBD1
J gene: TRBJ1-5
CDR3 DNA: TGTGCCTGGAGTATCGGGACAGGTCTAGTACAGCCCCAGCATTTT
CDR3 protein: CAWSIGTGLVQPQHF

V gene: TRBV5-6
D gene: NA
J gene: TRBJ2-7
CDR3 DNA: TGTGCCAGCAGCTTGGAGAGCTTCTACGAGCAGTACTTC
CDR3 protein: CASSLESFYEQYF

V gene: TRBV10-3
D gene: TRBD1
J gene: TRBJ1-1
CDR3 DNA: TGTGCCATCAGGGCACTACAGGGGGCGAGCACTGAAGCTTTCTTT
CDR3 protein: CAIRALQGASTEAFF